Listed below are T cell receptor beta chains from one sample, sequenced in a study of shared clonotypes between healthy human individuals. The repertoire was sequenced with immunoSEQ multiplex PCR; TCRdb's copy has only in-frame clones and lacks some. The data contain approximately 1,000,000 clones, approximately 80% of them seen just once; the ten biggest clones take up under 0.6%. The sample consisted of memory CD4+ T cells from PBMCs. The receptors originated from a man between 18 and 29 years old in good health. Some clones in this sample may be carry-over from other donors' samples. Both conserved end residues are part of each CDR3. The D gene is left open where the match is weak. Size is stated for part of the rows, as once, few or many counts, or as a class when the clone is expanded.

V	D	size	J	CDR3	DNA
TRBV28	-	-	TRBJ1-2	CASLTGLESGYTF	TGTGCCAGCCTGACCGGACTGGAATCTGGCTACACCTTC
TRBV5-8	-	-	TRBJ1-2	CASTLLARTWGYTF	TGTGCCAGCACTCTCTTGGCGCGGACTTGGGGCTACACCTTC
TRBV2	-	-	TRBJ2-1	CASNLGVARPREQFF	TGTGCCAGCAACTTAGGGGTTGCGAGGCCCCGTGAGCAGTTCTTC
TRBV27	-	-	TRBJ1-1	CASSLAGLQNTEAFF	TGTGCCAGCAGTTTAGCGGGGCTGCAGAACACTGAAGCTTTCTTT
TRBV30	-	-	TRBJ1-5	CAWAQGGGPQHF	TGTGCCTGGGCACAGGGTGGTGGGCCCCAGCATTTT
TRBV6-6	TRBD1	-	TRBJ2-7	CASRSDRVSYEQYF	TGTGCCAGCAGATCAGACAGGGTATCCTACGAGCAGTACTTC
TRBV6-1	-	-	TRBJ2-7	CASSDWISEQYF	TGTGCCAGCAGTGATTGGATTTCCGAGCAGTACTTC
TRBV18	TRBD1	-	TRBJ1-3	CASSPKAGGASGNTIYF	TGTGCCAGCTCACCAAAGGCAGGGGGCGCGTCTGGAAACACCATATATTTT
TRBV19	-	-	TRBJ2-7	CASSMAAGRRQYF	TGTGCCAGTAGTATGGCGGCAGGACGTCGGCAGTACTTC
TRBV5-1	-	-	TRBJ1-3	CASSEGSSGNTIYF	TGCGCCAGCAGCGAAGGGAGCTCTGGAAACACCATATATTTT
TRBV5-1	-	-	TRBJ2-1	CASSLAGTTVYNEQFF	TGCGCCAGCAGCTTGGCGGGGACGACTGTCTACAATGAGCAGTTCTTC
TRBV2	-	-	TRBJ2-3	CASRTGSDTQYF	TGTGCCAGCCGAACAGGGTCAGATACGCAGTATTTT
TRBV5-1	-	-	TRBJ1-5	CASSPGQYSNQPQHF	TGCGCCAGCAGCCCAGGGCAATATAGCAATCAGCCCCAGCATTTT
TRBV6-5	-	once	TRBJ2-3	CASRVALSTDTQYF	TGTGCCAGCAGGGTAGCACTTAGCACAGATACGCAGTATTTT
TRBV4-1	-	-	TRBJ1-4	CASSLLPGQINEKLFF	TGCGCCAGCAGCCTCCTCCCCGGACAGATTAATGAAAAACTGTTTTTT
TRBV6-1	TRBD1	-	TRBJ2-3	CASSEDTGGRDTQYF	TGTGCCAGCAGTGAAGACACAGGGGGCAGAGATACGCAGTATTTT
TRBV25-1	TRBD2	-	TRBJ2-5	CASSEMVAGGPYQETQYF	TGTGCCAGCAGTGAAATGGTAGCGGGAGGGCCGTACCAAGAGACCCAGTACTTC